This T cell receptor (beta chain) was documented in a study of cytomegalovirus exposure and HLA in healthy donors listed by TCRdb under 2017. About the study as a whole: In an earlier analysis of several hundred of the donors, less than 350 Gb of sequence data and approximately 120 million unique TCR beta sequences from approximately 180 million T cells were reported. Because of strong linkage in the cohort, five DR-DQ haplotypes were treated as single units for association and clustering. The number of donors typed differed by locus, with about 629-640 for A, B, C, DRB1 and DQB1, around 500 for DQA1, some 570 for DPA1, and some 440 for DPB1. Class I and class II HLA loci were covered by the typing at four-digit resolution. Among the approximately 430 genotyped donors, approximately 82% belonged to the genetic ancestry cluster associated with self-reported Caucasian donors. High-throughput TCR immunosequencing, statistical association of individual TCRs with disease status, and machine learning were combined to predict cytomegalovirus infection status. A later genetic analysis took genome-wide SNP genotypes for about 65% of the 666 donors and used that subset as a discovery cohort. An earlier analysis of about 600 of the donors used high-throughput TCR beta sequencing to judge whether each TCR beta V gene segment behaved as functional or pseudogenic. In a later analysis, previously published TCR beta repertoires from more than 500 donors were re-analyzed and high-resolution HLA genotyping was added so that TCR occurrence patterns could be studied. Rather than drawing on any new phenotypic data, the later analysis identified candidate immune exposures from TCR beta sequences and the way those sequences occurred across donors. Among 300 to 500 genotyped donors of the cohort, an average of about 220,000 unique TCR beta nucleotide sequences was sequenced per donor, of which roughly 17% were non-productive. Roughly 300 gigabases of sequencing data and approximately 93 million unique TCR sequences were included in an early release covering roughly 600 HLA-typed donors. The study aimed to test whether cataloging public T cell receptors could reveal signatures of past pathogen exposure. Donor age, sex, ethnicity and CMV serostatus were compiled alongside the repertoire data. Every discovery cohort repertoire had been produced on one sequencing platform. The T cell repertoires of some 670 subjects were profiled by immunosequencing and related to cytomegalovirus serostatus. Besides the first cohort of roughly 700 subjects, a separate validation cohort made up of over 95 different subjects was used. Study-wide conclusions, independent of this receptor: An earlier analysis of approximately 600 of the donors showed that most TCR beta V segments appeared in productive rearrangements either about 87% or about 30% of the time, which broadly matched IMGT annotations. Because some donors lacked HLA typing at each locus, the association tests relied only on the typed subset. According to a later genetic analysis, donors in an Asian-associated ancestry cluster had fewer N-insertions in productive TCRs than the roughly 700-donor mean. The earlier analysis of a few hundred of the donors excluded approximately 15 rarely observed V segments, including chromosome 9 orphons, because counts were too low. Sequencing depth was assumed to be roughly uniform across donors in the presence/absence analyses, though that assumption may not hold. The study listed 164 TCR beta chains as associated with cytomegalovirus. When HLA alleles, especially DR and DQ, strongly co-occurred, attributing TCR associations to individual alleles was difficult. The authors suggested that the approach could potentially be generalized to other disease states and immunological phenotypes. A further reported finding was that TCR beta sequences accurately predicted the HLA-A and HLA-B alleles for most subjects in the first cohort. Most TCR sequences were seen in very few donors, while some public TCRs were found in many individuals. A later analysis found that most CMV-associated TCR beta chains appeared HLA-restricted, with HLA associations seemingly driven largely by CMV exposure. In a later analysis, the rate of TCR association differed among HLA loci, with DRB1 alleles having the most associated TCRs and HLA-C alleles having the fewest. Compared with equally common non-associated chains, HLA-associated TCR beta chains in a later analysis were more clonally expanded and had lower generation probabilities. A cluster of highly shared sequence variants was judged likely to represent a technical artifact of the sequencing pipeline. Specific HLA alleles were associated with 15,000 to 20,000 TCR beta sequences at a false discovery rate of 0.05 in a later analysis. A few of the identified cytomegalovirus-associated TCR beta chains were confirmed in vitro to be specific for cytomegalovirus antigens. Several of the top co-occurrence clusters appeared to be linked to parvovirus B19, influenza, CMV and Epstein-Barr virus, according to a later analysis. An association between a missense DCLRE1C variant and V-gene and J-gene trimming of TCR beta chains was found in a later genetic analysis and replicated in an independent cohort. This cohort had only TCR beta chains sequenced, and the lack of alpha or paired-chain data limited which features could be detected. The 87-base-pair reads could not distinguish some IMGT-functional V segments, including TRBV6-2 and TRBV6-3, so those segments were excluded. Immune exposure information for the cohort was limited to CMV serostatus. Linkage disequilibrium might explain the correlated functional status among segregating V segments, but an unknown experimental factor could not be excluded. In both the original and validation cohorts, the classifier was reported to diagnose cytomegalovirus status with high specificity and sensitivity.

The cohort comprised 550 to 700 healthy bone marrow donors. At the time of sampling, every cohort member was nominally healthy, though immune exposures that went unrecorded were likely present. The donor was CMV seronegative and belonged to the group of several hundred seronegative cohort members. A peripheral blood sample was provided by each donor, and peripheral blood mononuclear cells were used for TCR beta sequencing. Genomic DNA extraction from the blood cell samples was performed with the Qiagen DNeasy Blood Extraction Kit. Concerning this clone: Its target antigen remains unknown. The input lacks base qualities; no much larger clone sits a single base away.

Library creation used the immunoSEQ multiplex PCR assay. The multiplex PCR relied on a mix of 60 forward primers for TCR Vbeta segments and 13 reverse primers for TCR Jbeta segments. A multiplex PCR assay on genomic DNA amplified the CDR3 region of rearranged TCR beta genes. The Illumina HiSeq System was used to sequence the amplified TCR beta libraries as 87-base-pair reads. As for how the authors treated the data: In a later analysis, around 80 million unique TCR beta chains were counted across the approximately 620 repertoires, and roughly 11 million of these chains were shared by at least two donors. Raw reads were error-corrected and collapsed into unique sequences by a nearest-neighbor algorithm in which closely related sequences were merged to remove PCR and sequencing errors. To assign V, D and J gene segments, CDR3 sequences were aligned to IMGT reference sequences. For a sequence to be retained, a match of at least six nucleotides to both a V gene segment and a J gene segment was required. Rearrangements were called productive when the CDR3 lacked stop codons and stayed in frame with V and J; all others were non-productive. CDR3 was defined according to IMGT convention as the region running from the second conserved V-encoded cysteine to the conserved J-encoded phenylalanine. In an earlier analysis of approximately 500 of the donors, sequences lacking an unambiguous match to a single V gene segment were excluded. An earlier analysis of about 590 of the donors classified V segments as functional when productive rearrangements were above 56.7% and as segregating when the standard deviation between donors was above 5%. A statistical classification framework was developed to diagnose cytomegalovirus status using the catalog of TCR beta chain sequences. V and J gene assignment, in a later analysis, came from comparing TCR nucleotide sequences with IMGT/GENE-DB human TR gene sequences. Using the TCRdist pipeline, a later analysis assigned CDR3 sequences along with most-parsimonious VDJ recombination scenarios. A later analysis defined each TCR beta chain by its CDR3 amino acid sequence plus V-gene family, and excluded reads lacking a unique V-gene family. In a later analysis, around 650 highly shared, low-generation-probability nucleotide sequences were removed to address suspected cross-contamination and a sequencing artifact. In a later analysis, a clonal expansion index was calculated for each public chain from normalized within-repertoire ranks of inferred template counts. In a later analysis, generation probabilities were computed using a VDJ recombination model fitted to out-of-frame rearrangements, and the results were checked against IGoR. In a later analysis, TCR-TCR, TCR-HLA and TCR-CMV co-occurrence was scored with hypergeometric tests, and a repertoire-size bias correction was applied to TCR pairs. In a later analysis, false discovery rates were estimated by permuting HLA or CMV assignments 20 times. In a later analysis, co-occurring TCRs were grouped with DBSCAN, and TCRdist sequence similarity was added when clustering was performed within HLA-allele-positive subsets. For co-occurrence clustering, repertoires with fewer than 30,000 or more than 120,000 public chains were excluded, along with roughly five repertoires with anomalous nucleotide sharing. TCRdb took this table from immuneACCESS and kept in-frame rearrangements with V and J called. Such tables lack part of the clones; where checked against another copy, unresolved V genes explain under half of the gap, and the rest is unexplained. That table furnishes V, J and clone size, whereas the DNA furnished D and trimming. This sample gives 100,000 or so clones in total; around 67% of them show up just once. The ten largest make up about 2.5% of the sample.

V is clipped by 3 bases and J by 8 bases, and the sequence between their germline boundaries is 10 bases long. Reading the germline V gene (reference sequence) gives CDR1 SEHNR and CDR2 FQNEAQ. Reading from cysteine to phenylalanine, the CDR3 counts 12 amino acids. Only the CDR3 part of the read is kept: 36 bases, read in frame from the first base. The rearranged segments are TRBV7-9 and TRBJ1-2, with no confidently assigned D gene. The sequenced sample consisted of PBMCs. The TCR originated in a man aged 45-65 years in good health and CMV-seronegative. The DNA is as follows: TGTGCCAGCAGCTTCGGGGAGGCGGGCTACACCTTC. Its protein is CASSFGEAGYTF. With the rest looked up from the reference TRBV7-9 and TRBJ1-2 genes rather than sequenced, the full variable domain is DTGVSQNPRHKITKRGQNVTFRCDPISEHNRLYWYRQTLGQGPEFLTYFQNEAQLEKSRLLSDRFSAERPKGSFSTLEIQRTEQGDSAMYLCASSFGEAGYTFGSGTRLTVV.